This TCR beta chain was found in a study of blood T cell repertoires in COVID-19. Whole-study context: The United States, Italy and Spain provided the acute and convalescent COVID-19 samples. PBMCs, B-cell-depleted T cells, or T cells were the source of the cDNA or gDNA that made up the material.

The CDR3 sequence is 15 residues long. Germline CDR1 LGHNA, CDR2 YNFKEQ. After removal of 4 bases from V and 7 bases from J, the junction contained 9 bases not matched to a gene. Authors' methods: Estimation of nucleated cell counts relied on the amplification of reference gene primers. Libraries were prepared by immunoSEQ multiplex PCR; TCRdb keeps only in-frame clonotypes and omits some of them. V and J calls and clone size come straight from that table; D and trimming were deduced from the DNA. The repertoire holds around 150,000 clones, with under 95% as singletons. The TCR originated in a man aged 60 to 69 with active or convalescent COVID-19. Input material: peripheral blood. The V gene is TRBV4-2, the J gene TRBJ1-2; 10 positions match TRBD1. The CDR3 loop is CASSRTGGGNSGYTF. The CDR3 DNA reads TGTGCCAGCAGCCGGACAGGGGGGGGAAATTCTGGCTACACCTTC.